One TCR beta chain is described in this entry. The target of this receptor is not known. One base away there is no much larger clone; base qualities are not given. This sample is part of a study of blood T cell repertoires in COVID-19 (dated by TCRdb to the early 2020s). Background on the whole study: The collaborator samples originated in the United States, Italy and Spain and spanned the acute and convalescent phases of COVID-19. The material from the prospective study consisted of cDNA or gDNA derived from T cells, B-cell-depleted T cells, or PBMCs. The dataset comprised deeply sampled blood TCRbeta repertoires from subjects exposed to, actively infected with, or recovered from COVID-19. The repertoires were released in a freely available public database meant as a resource for research on the immune response to SARS-CoV-2. Samples came from the ongoing ImmuneRACE study (first 160 participants) plus 1,254 subjects from 6 global collaborators. The sample metadata nearly always contained a de-identified subject ID, COVID-19 status, age in years and sex. Where available, HLA class I and class II types were obtained from metadata supplied by the sample provider rather than from assay-based typing. Results and caveats for the whole study, not just this receptor: The amount of clinical and demographic metadata varied by source and participant and was provided uncurated.

TCRbeta CDR3 regions were amplified from genomic DNA using the immunoSEQ Assay, a bias-controlled multiplex PCR. The source study handled its data this way. The number of nucleated cells in each sample was estimated by amplification of reference gene primers within the assay. Sequence reads were collapsed and filtered to measure the absolute abundance of every unique TCRbeta CDR3 rearrangement. Productive Simpson clonality was computed per sample as the square root of Simpson's diversity index over productive rearrangements. Imported from immuneACCESS, the table was reduced by TCRdb to in-frame sequences with V and J called. These copies leave out some clones; in studies compared against another copy, an unresolved V gene accounts for under half, and the cause of the remainder is not known. V and J calls and clone size are copied from that table; D and trimming were computed from the DNA. The sample profile shows 330,000 or so clones; approximately 89% of them were found once. The top ten hold around 5% of the sample.

Participants in the prospective study were enrolled through a virtual design, were aged roughly 18 to 100 years, and lived in approximately 24 United States geographic areas. In the prospective study, participants were assigned to cohorts based on the clinical history participants reported in a screening survey and a study questionnaire. Recovered participants in ImmuneRACE Cohort 3 were defined as having two consecutive negative NP/OP PCR tests, clearance from a healthcare professional, or resolution of symptoms. Each participant in the prospective study had whole blood, serum and a nasopharyngeal or oropharyngeal swab collected by mobile phlebotomists. Over a roughly two-month period, participants in the prospective study had the option of providing additional blood draws and questionnaires. Blood samples from the prospective study were shipped frozen or at room temperature prior to DNA extraction.

The cysteine opens and the phenylalanine closes a CDR3 of 14 amino acids. Only CDR3 DNA is held: 42 bases, read in frame from base 1. The germline V gene specifies SGHRS as CDR1 and YFSETQ as CDR2. For this chain, trimming is 2 bases at the V end and 3 bases at the J end, and the number of junction bases without a gene match is 2. This receptor was identified in a man in his thirties or forties who had recovered from COVID-19. Sequenced: PBMCs or T cells enriched from blood (not recorded which). This chain is built from TRBV5-1 and TRBJ1-5, with 7 central nucleotides matching TRBD1. This receptor carries the CDR3 CASSLTGDNQPQHF. The bases read TGCGCCAGCAGCTTAACAGGGGACAATCAGCCCCAGCATTTT.